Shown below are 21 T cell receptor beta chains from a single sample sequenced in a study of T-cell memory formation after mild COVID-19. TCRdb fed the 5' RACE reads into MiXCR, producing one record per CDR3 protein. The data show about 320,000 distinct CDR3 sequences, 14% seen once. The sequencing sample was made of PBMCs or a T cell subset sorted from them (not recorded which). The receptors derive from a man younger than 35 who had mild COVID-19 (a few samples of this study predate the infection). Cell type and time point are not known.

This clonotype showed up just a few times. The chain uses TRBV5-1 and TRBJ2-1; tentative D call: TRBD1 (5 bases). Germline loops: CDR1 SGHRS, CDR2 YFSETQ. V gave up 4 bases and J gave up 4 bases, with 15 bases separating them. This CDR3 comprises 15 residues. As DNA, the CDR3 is TGCGCCAGCAGCCTCGACAGCTTAGATTACAATGAGCAGTTCTTC. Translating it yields CASSLDSLDYNEQFF.

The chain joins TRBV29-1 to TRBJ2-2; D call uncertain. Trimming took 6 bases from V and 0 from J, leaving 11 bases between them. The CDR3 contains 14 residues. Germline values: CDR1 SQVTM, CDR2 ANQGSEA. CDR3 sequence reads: CSVSTATNTGELFF. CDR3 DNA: TGCAGCGTCTCCACGGCTACGAACACCGGGGAGCTGTTTTTT.

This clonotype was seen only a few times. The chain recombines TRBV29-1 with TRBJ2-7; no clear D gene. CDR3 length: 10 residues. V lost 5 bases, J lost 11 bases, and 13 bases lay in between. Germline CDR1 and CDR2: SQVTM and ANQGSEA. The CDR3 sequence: CSVTGPPKYV. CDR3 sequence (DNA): TGCAGCGTTACCGGGCCCCCCAAGTACGTC.

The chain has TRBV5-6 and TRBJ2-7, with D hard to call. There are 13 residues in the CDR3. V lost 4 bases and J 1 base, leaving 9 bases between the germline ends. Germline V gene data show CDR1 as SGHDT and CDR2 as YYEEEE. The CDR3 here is CASSPTWSYEQYF. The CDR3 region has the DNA TGTGCCAGCAGCCCCACGTGGTCCTACGAGCAGTACTTC.

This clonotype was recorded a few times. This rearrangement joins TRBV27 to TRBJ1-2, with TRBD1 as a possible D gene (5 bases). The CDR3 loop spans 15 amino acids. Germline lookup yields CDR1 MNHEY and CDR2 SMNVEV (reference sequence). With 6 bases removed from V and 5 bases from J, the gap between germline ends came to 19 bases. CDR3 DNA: TGTGCCAGCAGCCAGTACCCCGGGACGGCGTATGGCTACACCTTC. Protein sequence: CASSQYPGTAYGYTF.

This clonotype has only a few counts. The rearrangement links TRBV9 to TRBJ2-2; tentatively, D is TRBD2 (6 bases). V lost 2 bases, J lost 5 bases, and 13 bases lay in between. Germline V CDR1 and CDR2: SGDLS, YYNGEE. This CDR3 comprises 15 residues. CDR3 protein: CASSVRGRETGELFF. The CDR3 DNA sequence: TGTGCCAGCAGCGTTCGTGGACGGGAGACCGGGGAGCTGTTTTTT.

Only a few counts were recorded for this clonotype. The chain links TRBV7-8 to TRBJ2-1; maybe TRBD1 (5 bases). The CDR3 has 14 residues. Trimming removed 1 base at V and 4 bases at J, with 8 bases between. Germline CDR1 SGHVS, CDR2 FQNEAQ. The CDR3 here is CASSLDGQYNEQFF. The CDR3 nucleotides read TGTGCCAGCAGCTTAGATGGACAATACAATGAGCAGTTCTTC.

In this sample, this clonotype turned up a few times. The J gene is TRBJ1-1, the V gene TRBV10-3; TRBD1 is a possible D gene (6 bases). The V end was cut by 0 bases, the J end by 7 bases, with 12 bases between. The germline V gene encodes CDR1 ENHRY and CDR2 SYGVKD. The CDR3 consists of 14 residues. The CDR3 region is CAISESNRAGEAFF. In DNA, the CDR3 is TGTGCCATCAGTGAGTCAAACAGGGCAGGTGAAGCTTTCTTT.

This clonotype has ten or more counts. The CDR3 is CASSRQKGRGARDTQYF. The DNA of the CDR3 is TGTGCCAGCAGCCGACAAAAGGGCAGGGGGGCTAGGGATACGCAGTATTTT. The rearrangement uses TRBV7-2 and TRBJ2-3; TRBD1 might be the D (7 bases). CDR3 length: 17 residues. The germline gives CDR1 SGHTA, CDR2 FQGNSA. V shed 5 bases and J shed 6 bases, with 24 bases lying between them.

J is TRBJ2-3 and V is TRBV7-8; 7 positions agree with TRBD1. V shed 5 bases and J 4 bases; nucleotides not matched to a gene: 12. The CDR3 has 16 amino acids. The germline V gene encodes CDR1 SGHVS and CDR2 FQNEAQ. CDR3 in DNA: TGTGCCAGCAGCACCCGACAGGGAAGGAGGCCAGATACGCAGTATTTT. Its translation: CASSTRQGRRPDTQYF.

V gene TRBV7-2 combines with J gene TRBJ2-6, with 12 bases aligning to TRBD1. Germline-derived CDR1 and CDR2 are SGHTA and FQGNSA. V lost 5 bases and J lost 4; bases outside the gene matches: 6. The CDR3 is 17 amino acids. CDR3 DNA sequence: TGTGCCAGCAGCGCCCGGGACAGGGGGCTAGGGGCCAACGTCCTGACTTTC. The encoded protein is CASSARDRGLGANVLTF.

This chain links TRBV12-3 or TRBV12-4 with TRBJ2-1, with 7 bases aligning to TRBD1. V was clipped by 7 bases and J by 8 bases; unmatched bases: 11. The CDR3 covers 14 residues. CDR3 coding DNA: TGTGCCAGCACGAACAGGGGTTCGGAGGATGAGCAGTTCTTC. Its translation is CASTNRGSEDEQFF.

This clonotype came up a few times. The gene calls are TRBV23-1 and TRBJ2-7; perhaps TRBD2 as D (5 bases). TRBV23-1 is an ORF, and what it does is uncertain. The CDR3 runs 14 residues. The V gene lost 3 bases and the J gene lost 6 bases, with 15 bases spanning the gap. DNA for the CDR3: TGCGCCAGCAGTCACCGGCTCTTGGAGGCCGAGCAGTACGTC. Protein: CASSHRLLEAEQYV.

Here the CDR3 DNA reads TGTGCCAGCAGCTTAGCGCAGGACGGACAGGGGGGCTATGGCTACACCTTC. Protein sequence: CASSLAQDGQGGYGYTF. This chain uses TRBV7-6 with TRBJ1-2, with 10 bases aligning to TRBD1. Germline V gene sequence: CDR1 SGHVS, CDR2 FNYEAQ. V shed 0 bases and J 4 bases; nucleotides not matched to a gene: 8. The CDR3 consists of 17 residues.

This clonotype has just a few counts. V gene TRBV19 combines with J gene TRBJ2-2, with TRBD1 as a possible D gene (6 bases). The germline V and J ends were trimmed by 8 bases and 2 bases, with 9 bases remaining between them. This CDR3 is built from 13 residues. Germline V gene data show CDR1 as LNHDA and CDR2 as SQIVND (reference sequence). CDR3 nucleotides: TGTGCCAGTGCAGGGGCTAACACCGGGGAGCTGTTTTTT. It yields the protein CASAGANTGELFF.

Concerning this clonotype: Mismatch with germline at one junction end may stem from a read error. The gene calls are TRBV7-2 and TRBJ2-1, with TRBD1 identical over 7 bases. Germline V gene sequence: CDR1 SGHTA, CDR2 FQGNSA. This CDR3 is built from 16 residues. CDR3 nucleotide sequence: TGTGCCAGCAGCACCCGGGACAGCTCCCCTTACACTGAGCAGTTCTTC. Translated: CASSTRDSSPYTEQFF.

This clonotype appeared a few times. In DNA, the CDR3 is TGTGCCAGCAGTTTGCGGGGTGGGAGATATGGCTACACCTTC. It specifies CASSLRGGRYGYTF. The chain employs TRBV12-3 or TRBV12-4 and TRBJ1-2; D call uncertain. The V gene lost 3 bases and the J gene lost 5 bases, with 13 bases spanning the gap. The CDR3 consists of 14 residues.

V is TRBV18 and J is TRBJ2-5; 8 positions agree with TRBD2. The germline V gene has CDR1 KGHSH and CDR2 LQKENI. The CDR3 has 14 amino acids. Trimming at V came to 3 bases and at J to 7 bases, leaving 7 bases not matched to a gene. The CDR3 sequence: CASSPDSGDGTQYF. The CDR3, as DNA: TGTGCCAGCTCACCGGATAGCGGGGATGGGACCCAGTACTTC.

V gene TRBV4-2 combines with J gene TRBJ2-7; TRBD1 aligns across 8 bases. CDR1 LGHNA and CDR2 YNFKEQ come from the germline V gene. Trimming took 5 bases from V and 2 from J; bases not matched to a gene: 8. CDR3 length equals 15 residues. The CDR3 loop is CASSIPTGAPYEQYF. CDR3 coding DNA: TGTGCCAGCAGCATCCCGACAGGGGCACCCTACGAGCAGTACTTC.

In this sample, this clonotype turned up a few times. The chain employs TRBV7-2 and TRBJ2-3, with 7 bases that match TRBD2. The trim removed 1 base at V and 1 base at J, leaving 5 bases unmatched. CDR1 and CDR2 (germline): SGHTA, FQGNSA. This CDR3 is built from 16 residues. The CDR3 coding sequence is TGTGCCAGCAGCTTAGTTAGCGGGCGGCGCACAGATACGCAGTATTTT. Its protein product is CASSLVSGRRTDTQYF.

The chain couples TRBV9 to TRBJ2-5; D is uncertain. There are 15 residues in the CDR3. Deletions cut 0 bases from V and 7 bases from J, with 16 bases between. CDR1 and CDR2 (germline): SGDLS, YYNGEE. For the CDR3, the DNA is TGTGCCAGCAGCGTAGCAGAATCCATGTCGCGGACCCAGTACTTC. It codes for CASSVAESMSRTQYF.